The TCR beta chain described here comes from a study of T-cell reconstitution after alpha-beta-depleted transplantation in children. This clonotype was detected many times. Its cognate antigen is unknown. Study results and limitations: Reportedly, roughly two months post-transplant, alpha-beta T cells arose from several hundred expanded graft clones. High day-60 TCRbeta diversity in some patients came from surviving recipient T cells and thymic progenitors. One year post-transplant, T-cell counts and diversity were largely derived from T cells produced anew.

The CDR3 is 13 amino acids. CDR1 is DFQATT, CDR2 SNEGSKA, per germline (reference sequence). The V end lost 3 bases, the J end lost 5 bases, and 8 bases lay between the germline ends. Unique molecular identifiers featured in how the TCRbeta library was prepared. Using its own MiXCR run on the PCR reads, TCRdb lists one record per CDR3 protein. The sample contains 500,000 to 650,000 distinct CDR3 sequences, about an eighth of which appear only once. The gene calls are TRBV20-1 and TRBJ1-6, with D hard to call. Sample: PBMCs, mostly from graft donor cells, taken 360 days after TCRalphabeta/CD19-depleted stem cell transplant. The sequence was obtained from a male patient aged 5 to 17 who had a stem cell transplant for acute myeloid leukemia, so the T cells may come from the graft donor. The CDR3 sequence: CSARMADNSPLHF. CDR3 coding DNA: TGCAGTGCTAGGATGGCAGATAATTCACCCCTCCACTTT.